These 9 T cell receptor beta chains were all obtained from the same sample, sequenced in a study of blood T cell repertoires in COVID-19. TCRdb keeps only in-frame clones here, not all; method: immunoSEQ multiplex PCR. The sample lists 180,000 or so clones; 80% to 90% were seen once. The sequencing sample was made of peripheral blood. These receptor sequences come from a woman aged 45-60 years with acute or convalescent COVID-19.

The rearrangement uses TRBV6-2 or TRBV6-3 and TRBJ2-7, with TRBD2 as a possible D gene (6 bases). V gave up 5 bases and J gave up 2 bases, with 10 bases separating them. CDR1 and CDR2 (germline): MNHEY, SVGEGT. This CDR3 contains 13 residues. In nucleotides, the CDR3 is TGTGCCAGCAGTCAAGGACTAACCTACGAGCAGTACTTC. Protein: CASSQGLTYEQYF.

The chain uses TRBV29-1 and TRBJ1-1, with D maybe TRBD1 (5 bases). Trimming left V 4 bases short and J 7 bases short, with 10 bases between. This CDR3 has 11 residues. Per germline, CDR1 SQVTM and CDR2 ANQGSEA. CDR3 sequence: CSVVGGLEAFF. In nucleotides, the CDR3 is TGCAGCGTTGTGGGGGGACTTGAAGCTTTCTTT.

The chain carries TRBV5-1 and TRBJ1-2, with 7 bases that match TRBD1. This CDR3 has 12 residues. Per the germline V gene, CDR1 is SGHRS and CDR2 is YFSETQ. Trimming removed 8 bases from V and 8 bases from J; junction bases left unmatched: 9. The CDR3 sequence: CASRTGGRGYTF. CDR3 bases: TGCGCCAGTAGGACAGGTGGCAGGGGCTACACCTTC. Full variable domain (missing parts from reference TRBV5-1 and TRBJ1-2): KAGVTQTPRYLIKTRGQQVTLSCSPISGHRSVSWYQQTPGQGLQFLFEYFSETQRNKGNFPGRFSGRQFSNSRSEMNVSTLELGDSALYLCASRTGGRGYTFGSGTRLTVV.

The chain couples TRBV4-1 to TRBJ2-5, with 9 positions matching TRBD2. CDR1 and CDR2 from the germline V gene are MGHRA and YSYEKL. V shed 0 bases, J shed 4 bases, and the junction held 12 bases outside the gene matches. This CDR3 comprises 18 residues. The DNA of the CDR3 is TGCGCCAGCAGCCAAGATTCCCTAGCGGGGAGCTGGGGAGAGACCCAGTACTTC. Its translation: CASSQDSLAGSWGETQYF.

The chain links TRBV7-7 to TRBJ1-5; D is possibly TRBD1 (5 bases). This CDR3 spans 21 amino acids. Germline-derived CDR1 and CDR2 are SSHAT and FNYEAQ (reference sequence). V lost 5 bases and J 0 bases, leaving 29 bases between the germline ends. The CDR3 DNA is TGTGCCAGCAGCCGTTATATCCTCCGGGGGGATCCCCCATATAGCAATCAGCCCCAGCATTTT. Translated: CASSRYILRGDPPYSNQPQHF.

CDR3 sequence (DNA): TGTGCCAGCAGCTCACAGGGACGGCATGAGCAGTTCTTC. Translated: CASSSQGRHEQFF. The chain has TRBV27 and TRBJ2-1; D might be TRBD1 (6 bases). This CDR3 has 13 amino acids. Deletions cut 6 bases from V and 8 bases from J, with 14 bases between. In germline, CDR1 is MNHEY, CDR2 SMNVEV (reference sequence).

V gene TRBV14 combines with J gene TRBJ2-3, with 9 bases lining up with TRBD2. This CDR3 region has 13 residues. Germline CDR1 is SGHDN and CDR2 is FVKESK. V gave up 5 bases and J gave up 13 bases; unmatched junction bases: 10. The CDR3 DNA follows: TGTGCCAGCAGCGGGACTAGCCGCCGTCGGGAGTATTTT. Its translation is CASSGTSRRREYF.

The CDR3 loop is CASSNGLNLNTEAFF. In DNA form, the CDR3 reads TGTGCCAGCAGTAACGGACTCAACCTAAACACTGAAGCTTTCTTT. The gene calls are TRBV6-5 and TRBJ1-1; D ambiguous. Germline assignment: CDR1 MNHEY and CDR2 SVGAGI. This CDR3 is 15 amino acids long. V dropped 5 bases and J dropped 2 bases, with 15 bases sitting between them.

The chain joins TRBV25-1 to TRBJ2-5, with 9 bases that match TRBD2. Germline values: CDR1 MGHDK, CDR2 SYGVNS. This CDR3 is 17 amino acids long. Germline trimming cut 2 bases from V and 3 bases from J; bases unmatched to any gene: 10. CDR3 residues: CASSEGFYASGEETQYF. CDR3 nucleotides: TGTGCCAGCAGTGAAGGGTTTTACGCTAGCGGGGAAGAGACCCAGTACTTC.